A selection of T cell receptor beta chains follows, all from one sample in a study of regulatory T cells in long-lasting Graves disease. TCRdb re-called the multiplex PCR reads with MiXCR, one entry per CDR3 protein. This sample has just over 600,000 distinct CDR3 sequences, with roughly 16% found just once. The same data also contributed to another study, on T cells in Graves' hyperthyroidism and ophthalmopathy.

Material: peripheral blood mononuclear cells (PBMCs), obtained at new diagnosis, from a patient treated with antithyroid drugs. The receptors stem from a woman in her twenties or thirties with Graves disease. Each CDR3 is given with its conserved first and last residue. Each record gives: CDR3 DNA, CDR3 protein, V gene, clone size, J gene, D gene. A D gene is named only where the DNA matches it firmly. Size is omitted from some rows. Given values are once, few, many or a class for expanded clones.

DNA: TGTGCCAGCAGTCGCGGGACAGGGCGGGAGACCCAGTACTTC
CDR3: CASSRGTGRETQYF
V: TRBV6-1
size: NA
J: TRBJ2-5
D: TRBD1

DNA: TGTGCCACCACCCCCACCTTATATGAGCAGTTCTTC
CDR3: CATTPTLYEQFF
V: TRBV6-2/TRBV6-3
size: NA
J: TRBJ2-1
D: NA

DNA: TGTGCCAGCAGTTACTCGACCGGTTACGAGCAGTACTTC
CDR3: CASSYSTGYEQYF
V: TRBV6-5
size: many
J: TRBJ2-7
D: NA

DNA: TGCGCCAGCAGCCAACCCGGGACGGACTATAATTCACCCCTCCACTTT
CDR3: CASSQPGTDYNSPLHF
V: TRBV4-1
size: NA
J: TRBJ1-6
D: NA

DNA: TGTGCCAGCAGCCCGGGGACAGGGGGCGGGGGCGAGCAGTACTTC
CDR3: CASSPGTGGGGEQYF
V: TRBV7-3
size: few
J: TRBJ2-7
D: TRBD1

DNA: TGTGCCAGCAGCGGGAGGGACAGGGGGCCGTACGAGCAGTACTTC
CDR3: CASSGRDRGPYEQYF
V: TRBV5-6
size: few
J: TRBJ2-7
D: TRBD1

DNA: TGCGCCAGCAGCGTGGGGGGGGTCAAAAACATTCAGTACTTC
CDR3: CASSVGGVKNIQYF
V: TRBV10-2
size: NA
J: TRBJ2-4
D: TRBD2

DNA: TGTGCCAGCAGCGTAGAAGGAGGCAATGAGCAGTTCTTC
CDR3: CASSVEGGNEQFF
V: TRBV9
size: NA
J: TRBJ2-1
D: NA

DNA: TGTGCCAGCAGTTTAAGGGGGTTGACTGGCTGGAGGGGCTCCTACGAGCAGTACTTC
CDR3: CASSLRGLTGWRGSYEQYF
V: TRBV12-3/TRBV12-4
size: NA
J: TRBJ2-7
D: NA

DNA: TGTGCCAGCAGTGTCGGCGGTAACTACGAGCAGTACTTC
CDR3: CASSVGGNYEQYF
V: TRBV2
size: many
J: TRBJ2-7
D: NA

DNA: TGTGCCAGCATGAAAATAGCGGGGGGGAATGAGCAGTTCTTC
CDR3: CASMKIAGGNEQFF
V: TRBV6-1
size: NA
J: TRBJ2-1
D: TRBD2

DNA: TGTGCCAGCAGTTACTCAGACAGGCAGCCCCAGCATTTT
CDR3: CASSYSDRQPQHF
V: TRBV6-9
size: many
J: TRBJ1-5
D: NA

DNA: TGCAGTGCTAGAGTCTTGCTTTCCTACAATGAGCAGTTCTTC
CDR3: CSARVLLSYNEQFF
V: TRBV20-1
size: few
J: TRBJ2-1
D: NA

DNA: TGTGCCAGCAGTTTTTGGGGCGGAACCTACGAGCAGTACTTC
CDR3: CASSFWGGTYEQYF
V: TRBV12-3/TRBV12-4
size: many
J: TRBJ2-7
D: NA

DNA: TGTGCCATCAGGGACAGGGGTTCGTCCTATAATTCACCCCTCCACTTT
CDR3: CAIRDRGSSYNSPLHF
V: TRBV10-3
size: NA
J: TRBJ1-6
D: TRBD1

DNA: TGTGCCAGTAGGACCCCCGGATCTAAGCAGCCCCAGCATTTT
CDR3: CASRTPGSKQPQHF
V: TRBV19
size: NA
J: TRBJ1-5
D: NA

DNA: TGTGCCAGCAGCGAAACCGGGACAGGGGTTTACAATGAGCAGTTCTTC
CDR3: CASSETGTGVYNEQFF
V: TRBV7-8
size: many
J: TRBJ2-1
D: TRBD1

DNA: TGCAGTGCTCGGCCGGTTAGCTCCTACGAGCAGTACTTC
CDR3: CSARPVSSYEQYF
V: TRBV20-1
size: many
J: TRBJ2-7
D: NA

DNA: TGTGCCAGCAGCTCAAGCGGGACAGGGAGATATGGCTACACCTTC
CDR3: CASSSSGTGRYGYTF
V: TRBV28
size: many
J: TRBJ1-2
D: TRBD1

DNA: TGTGCCAGCAGCTTGAGTGACAGGGGCAATCAGCCCCAGCATTTT
CDR3: CASSLSDRGNQPQHF
V: TRBV7-2
size: NA
J: TRBJ1-5
D: TRBD1

DNA: TGTGCCAGCAGCCCCCCTTCCCTTAGCGGGAGGGGCTACGAGCAGTACTTC
CDR3: CASSPPSLSGRGYEQYF
V: TRBV11-2
size: many
J: TRBJ2-7
D: TRBD2

DNA: TGTGCCAGCAGTGAAGCTAGACAGGGTCGTCAGCCCCAGCATTTT
CDR3: CASSEARQGRQPQHF
V: TRBV6-1
size: many
J: TRBJ1-5
D: TRBD1

DNA: TGCAGTGCTACCCGGGACTATCGACACTACGAGCAGTACTTC
CDR3: CSATRDYRHYEQYF
V: TRBV20-1
size: few
J: TRBJ2-7
D: TRBD2

DNA: TGTGCCAGCAGTGCTACAGGGGGGGCCAAAAACATTCAGTACTTC
CDR3: CASSATGGAKNIQYF
V: TRBV2
size: many
J: TRBJ2-4
D: TRBD1

DNA: TGTGCCTGGAGTAGAGGAGACAATCAGCCCCAGCATTTT
CDR3: CAWSRGDNQPQHF
V: TRBV30
size: few
J: TRBJ1-5
D: NA

DNA: TGCGCCAGCAGCACTCCAGGGAGCGTCTATGGCTACACCTTC
CDR3: CASSTPGSVYGYTF
V: TRBV4-1
size: few
J: TRBJ1-2
D: NA

DNA: TGCGCCAGCAGCTTGGATGGCGGGGGTAAGGGCTATGGCTACACCTTC
CDR3: CASSLDGGGKGYGYTF
V: TRBV5-1
size: many
J: TRBJ1-2
D: NA

DNA: TGTGCCAGCAGCGAGGGAAGGGCCTCCCTCAACTATGGCTACACCTTC
CDR3: CASSEGRASLNYGYTF
V: TRBV28
size: many
J: TRBJ1-2
D: NA

DNA: TGTGCCAGCAGCTTGGACAGCCGAGAGACCCAGTACTTC
CDR3: CASSLDSRETQYF
V: TRBV11-2
size: many
J: TRBJ2-5
D: NA

DNA: TGTGCCAGCAGTTTATTCCCAGGAAGCGCAACATACAATGAGCAGTTCTTC
CDR3: CASSLFPGSATYNEQFF
V: TRBV27
size: NA
J: TRBJ2-1
D: NA

DNA: TGTGCCAGCAGTTCATCAGGGTTGAGGACCGGGGAGCTGTTTTTT
CDR3: CASSSSGLRTGELFF
V: TRBV7-2
size: few
J: TRBJ2-2
D: NA

DNA: TGCAGTGCTAGACCTATGGACAGGCAAGAGACCCAGTACTTC
CDR3: CSARPMDRQETQYF
V: TRBV20-1
size: many
J: TRBJ2-5
D: TRBD1

DNA: TGTGCCAGCAGTGAGGGCGGAGCTAGCACAGATACGCAGTATTTT
CDR3: CASSEGGASTDTQYF
V: TRBV2
size: many
J: TRBJ2-3
D: NA

DNA: TGCGCCAGCAGCTTAAGACAGGGGGTTTCCGGGGAGCTGTTTTTT
CDR3: CASSLRQGVSGELFF
V: TRBV5-1
size: NA
J: TRBJ2-2
D: TRBD1

DNA: TGCAGTGCCCTAGGGGGAGCACGGCCCCAGCATTTT
CDR3: CSALGGARPQHF
V: TRBV20-1
size: NA
J: TRBJ1-5
D: NA

DNA: TGTGCTAGTGGTTTGGGGACAGGTGGGAATGAGCAGTTCTTC
CDR3: CASGLGTGGNEQFF
V: TRBV12-5
size: NA
J: TRBJ2-1
D: TRBD1

DNA: TGTGCCAGCAGCCCCTGGACTAGCGGGAGCACAGATACGCAGTATTTT
CDR3: CASSPWTSGSTDTQYF
V: TRBV3-1
size: few
J: TRBJ2-3
D: TRBD2

DNA: TGTGCCAGCACTAGTATAATCGTCGTTGAGCAGTTCTTC
CDR3: CASTSIIVVEQFF
V: TRBV27
size: many
J: TRBJ2-1
D: NA

DNA: TGTGCCTGGACCCCGGGCCCGCTATCTGGAAACACCATATATTTT
CDR3: CAWTPGPLSGNTIYF
V: TRBV30
size: NA
J: TRBJ1-3
D: NA

DNA: TGTGCCAGCAGCTTAGAGGCCACAGGGATCACAGATACGCAGTATTTT
CDR3: CASSLEATGITDTQYF
V: TRBV7-9
size: many
J: TRBJ2-3
D: NA

DNA: TGTGCCAGCAGCCAACAGTTGGCGAACACTGAAGCTTTCTTT
CDR3: CASSQQLANTEAFF
V: TRBV3-1
size: many
J: TRBJ1-1
D: NA

DNA: TGTGCCAGCAGTTCCATACAGTGGACGTCTACGACCCAGTACTTC
CDR3: CASSSIQWTSTTQYF
V: TRBV28
size: many
J: TRBJ2-5
D: NA

DNA: TGTGCCAGCAGCACTACAGGGGGCGGTGAGACCCAGTACTTC
CDR3: CASSTTGGGETQYF
V: TRBV7-2
size: NA
J: TRBJ2-5
D: TRBD1

DNA: TGTGCCAGTAAAAGAGCAGGGCCCTCGATCAATCCCCAGCATTTT
CDR3: CASKRAGPSINPQHF
V: TRBV19
size: NA
J: TRBJ1-5
D: NA

DNA: TGTGCCAGCGGCAAAAACCTTTACAATGAGCAGTTCTTC
CDR3: CASGKNLYNEQFF
V: TRBV11-1
size: many
J: TRBJ2-1
D: NA

DNA: TGTGCCAGCAGCTTAGAACCCAGGGTTGGTCAGCCCCAGCATTTT
CDR3: CASSLEPRVGQPQHF
V: TRBV7-8
size: many
J: TRBJ1-5
D: NA

DNA: TGCAGTGCTAGAATTGGAGCGGGAGGTCTCGTTGAGCAGTTCTTC
CDR3: CSARIGAGGLVEQFF
V: TRBV20-1
size: many
J: TRBJ2-1
D: TRBD2

DNA: TGTGCCAGCAGCCCCCGCACAGCAAAAGGGGGACTTCCCAAACCAAGCTCCTACAATGAGCAGTTCTTC
CDR3: CASSPRTAKGGLPKPSSYNEQFF
V: TRBV7-3
size: many
J: TRBJ2-1
D: NA

DNA: TGTGCCAGCAGCTTAGGGGCGGCTCGGGCTAGCGGGAATTACAATGAGCAGTTCTTC
CDR3: CASSLGAARASGNYNEQFF
V: TRBV7-8
size: many
J: TRBJ2-1
D: TRBD2

DNA: TGTGCCAGCAATCCAGGGACAGATAATTCACCCCTCCACTTT
CDR3: CASNPGTDNSPLHF
V: TRBV2
size: many
J: TRBJ1-6
D: TRBD1

DNA: TGTGCCAGCCACCATGTGGTCCCGAACACCGGGGAGCTGTTTTTT
CDR3: CASHHVVPNTGELFF
V: TRBV7-8
size: many
J: TRBJ2-2
D: NA

DNA: TGTGCCAGCACCCCACAGGGTCGCGCGAACACTGAAGCTTTCTTT
CDR3: CASTPQGRANTEAFF
V: TRBV2
size: many
J: TRBJ1-1
D: NA

DNA: TGTGCCAGCAGCCCGACGAAATCGGTAGATACGCAGTATTTT
CDR3: CASSPTKSVDTQYF
V: TRBV7-9
size: many
J: TRBJ2-3
D: NA

DNA: TGTGCCACCAGTGACCGGACAGGGGCTGGGGCCAACGTCCTGACTTTC
CDR3: CATSDRTGAGANVLTF
V: TRBV24-1
size: many
J: TRBJ2-6
D: TRBD1

DNA: TGCAGTGCTAGGAAACCGGGACAGGGAACCGGGGAGCTGTTTTTT
CDR3: CSARKPGQGTGELFF
V: TRBV20-1
size: NA
J: TRBJ2-2
D: TRBD1

DNA: TGTGCCAGCAGTCAACAGGGAAATAGCAATCAGCCCCAGCATTTT
CDR3: CASSQQGNSNQPQHF
V: TRBV2
size: many
J: TRBJ1-5
D: NA

DNA: TGTGCCAGCAGCCCGAGGGTTCCAGGAGGGGAGCTGTTTTTT
CDR3: CASSPRVPGGELFF
V: TRBV7-9
size: few
J: TRBJ2-2
D: NA

DNA: TGTGCCATCAGTGAACCCACGACAAGTATGAACACTGAAGCTTTCTTT
CDR3: CAISEPTTSMNTEAFF
V: TRBV10-3
size: few
J: TRBJ1-1
D: NA

DNA: TGTGCCAGCAGTTACGGGGGAACCCAATACGAGCAGTACTTC
CDR3: CASSYGGTQYEQYF
V: TRBV6-9
size: NA
J: TRBJ2-7
D: NA